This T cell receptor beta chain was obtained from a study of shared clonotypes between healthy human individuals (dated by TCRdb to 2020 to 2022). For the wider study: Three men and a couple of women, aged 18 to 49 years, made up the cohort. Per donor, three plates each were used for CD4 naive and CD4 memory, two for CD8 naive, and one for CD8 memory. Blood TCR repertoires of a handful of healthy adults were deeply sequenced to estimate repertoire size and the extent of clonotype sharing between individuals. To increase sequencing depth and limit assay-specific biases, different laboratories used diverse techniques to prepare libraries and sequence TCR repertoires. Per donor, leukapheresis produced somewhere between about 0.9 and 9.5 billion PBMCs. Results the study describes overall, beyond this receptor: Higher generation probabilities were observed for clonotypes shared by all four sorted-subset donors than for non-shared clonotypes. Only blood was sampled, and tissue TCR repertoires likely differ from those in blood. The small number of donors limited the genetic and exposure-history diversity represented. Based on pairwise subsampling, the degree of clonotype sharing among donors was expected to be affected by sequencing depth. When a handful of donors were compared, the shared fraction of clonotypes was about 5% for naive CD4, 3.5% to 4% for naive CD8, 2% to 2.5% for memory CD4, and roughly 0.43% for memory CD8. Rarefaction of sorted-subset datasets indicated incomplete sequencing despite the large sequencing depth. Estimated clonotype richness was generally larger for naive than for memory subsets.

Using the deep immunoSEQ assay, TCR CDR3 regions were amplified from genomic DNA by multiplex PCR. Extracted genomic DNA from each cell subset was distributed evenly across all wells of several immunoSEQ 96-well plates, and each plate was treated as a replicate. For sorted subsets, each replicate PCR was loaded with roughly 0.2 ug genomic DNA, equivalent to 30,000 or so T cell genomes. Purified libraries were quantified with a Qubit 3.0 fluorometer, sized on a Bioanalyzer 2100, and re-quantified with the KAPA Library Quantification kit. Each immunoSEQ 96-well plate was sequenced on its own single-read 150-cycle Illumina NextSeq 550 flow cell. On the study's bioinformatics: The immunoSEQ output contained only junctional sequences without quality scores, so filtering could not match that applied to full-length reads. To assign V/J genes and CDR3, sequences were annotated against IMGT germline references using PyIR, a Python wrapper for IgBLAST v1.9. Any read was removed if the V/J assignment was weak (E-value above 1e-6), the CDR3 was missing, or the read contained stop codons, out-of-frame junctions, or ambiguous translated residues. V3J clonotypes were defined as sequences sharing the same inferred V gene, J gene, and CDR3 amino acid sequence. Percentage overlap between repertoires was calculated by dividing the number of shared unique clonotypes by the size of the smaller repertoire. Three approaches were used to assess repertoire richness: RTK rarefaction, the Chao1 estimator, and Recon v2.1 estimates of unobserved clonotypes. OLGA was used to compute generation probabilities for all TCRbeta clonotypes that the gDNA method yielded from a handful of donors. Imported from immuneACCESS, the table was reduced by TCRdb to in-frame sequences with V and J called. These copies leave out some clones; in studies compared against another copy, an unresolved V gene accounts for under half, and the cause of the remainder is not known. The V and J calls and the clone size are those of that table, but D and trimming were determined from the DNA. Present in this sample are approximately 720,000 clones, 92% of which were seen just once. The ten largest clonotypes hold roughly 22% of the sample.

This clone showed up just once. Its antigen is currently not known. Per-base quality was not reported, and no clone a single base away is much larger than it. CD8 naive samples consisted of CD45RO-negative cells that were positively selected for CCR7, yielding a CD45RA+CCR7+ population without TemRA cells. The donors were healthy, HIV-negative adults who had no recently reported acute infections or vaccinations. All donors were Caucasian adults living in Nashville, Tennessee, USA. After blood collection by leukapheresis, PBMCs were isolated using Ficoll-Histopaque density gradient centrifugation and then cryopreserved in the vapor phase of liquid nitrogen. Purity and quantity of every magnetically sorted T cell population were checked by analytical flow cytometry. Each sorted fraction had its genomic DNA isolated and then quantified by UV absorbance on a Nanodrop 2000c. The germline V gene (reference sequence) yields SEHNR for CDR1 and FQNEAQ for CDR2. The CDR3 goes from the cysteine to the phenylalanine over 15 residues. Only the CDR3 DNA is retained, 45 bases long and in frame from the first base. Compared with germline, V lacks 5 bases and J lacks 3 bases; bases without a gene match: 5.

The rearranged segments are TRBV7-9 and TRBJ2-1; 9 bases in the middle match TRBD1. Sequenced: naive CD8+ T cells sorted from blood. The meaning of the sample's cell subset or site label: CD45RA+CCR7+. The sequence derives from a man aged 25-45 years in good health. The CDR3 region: CASSPGQGNYNEQFF. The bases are TGTGCCAGCAGCCCGGGACAGGGAAACTACAATGAGCAGTTCTTC.